Sequencing of this T cell receptor beta chain was carried out in a study of T cell responses to AZD1222 COVID-19 vaccine. Study-level findings and limits: Just six people given AZD1222 tested seropositive at baseline. Females outnumbered males among donors, who were mostly white British; clonal diversity was possibly underestimated.

Germline CDR1 is SGHDT and CDR2 is YYEEEE. The CDR3 is 16 residues long. V lost 0 bases to trimming and J lost 1 base, with 13 bases between them. In regard to this clone: The antigen is unknown.

Assay used: immunoSEQ multiplex PCR; TCRdb lists only in-frame clones, some missing. The sample records approximately 110,000 clones, around 83% being singletons. This sequence joins TRBV5-6 and TRBJ1-1; no definite D call. The sequence was obtained from an adult who received the AZD1222 COVID-19 vaccine. This specimen consisted of peripheral blood, obtained 28 days after the second AZD1222 dose. The CDR3 sequence: CASSLVVGQKNTEAFF. The CDR3 DNA reads as TGTGCCAGCAGCTTGGTGGTCGGTCAGAAGAACACTGAAGCTTTCTTT.